This T cell receptor beta chain was identified during a study of CD8 T cells in ankylosing spondylitis. This clonotype was counted only a few times. The antigen is undetermined. The germline V gene encodes CDR1 SEHNR and CDR2 FQNEAQ (reference sequence). Losses at the gene ends were 0 bases for V and 8 bases for J; bases not matched to a gene: 5. The CDR3 totals 15 residues. Regarding the study as a whole: About 8 highly homologous variants made up a TCR beta motif, and this motif appeared characteristic of ankylosing spondylitis blood.

Each CDR3 protein is one row after TCRdb ran MiXCR on the 5' RACE reads. The sample carries hundreds of thousands of distinct CDR3 sequences, approximately 16% recorded once. The chain couples TRBV7-9 to TRBJ1-4; 8 bases map to TRBD1. The source material was blood, either unsorted or a sorted T cell fraction (not recorded which). The source of this sequence is a male donor with ankylosing spondylitis. For the CDR3, the DNA is TGTGCCAGCAGCTTAGCCTCGACAGGGGAGGAAAAACTGTTTTTT. It is translated as CASSLASTGEEKLFF.